The 14 T cell receptor beta chains listed next were all sequenced from one sample in a study of T cells in Graves' hyperthyroidism and ophthalmopathy. Researchers amplified the TCR beta CDR3 regions from RNA transcripts. The study used the HTBI primer set for a first-round RT-PCR of the TCR CDR3. A single record per CDR3 protein comes from TCRdb applying MiXCR to the multiplex PCR reads. The sample shows about 600,000 distinct CDR3 sequences, 15% to 20% of them seen only once. The sample taken for sequencing was blood. These receptors all stem from a middle-aged woman with Graves' ophthalmopathy.

This clonotype was counted only a few times. The CDR3 is CSGVGTSGGTDTQYF. The CDR3 coding sequence is TGCAGTGGGGTGGGAACTAGCGGGGGTACAGATACGCAGTATTTT. The chain has TRBV20-1 and TRBJ2-3; 11 bases match TRBD2. The CDR3 runs to 15 residues. CDR1 and CDR2 from the germline V gene are DFQATT and SNEGSKA (reference sequence). The J segment lost 3 bases and the V segment lost 7 bases, leaving 9 bases of the junction unmatched.

As concerns this clonotype: A read error is possible here, since a much larger clone lies one base away. This chain joins TRBV4-1 and TRBJ1-5, with D unclear. The V end lost 0 bases, the J end lost 3 bases, and 12 bases lay between the germline ends. In germline, CDR1 is MGHRA, CDR2 YSYEKL. CDR3 length: 16 amino acids. CDR3 nucleotide sequence: TGCGCCAGCAGCCAAGAAGGGCGGGGAGACAATCAGCCCCAGCATTTT. Its translation is CASSQEGRGDNQPQHF.

At least ten counts were recorded for this clonotype. This chain links TRBV11-2 with TRBJ2-5; 11 nucleotides agree with TRBD2. This CDR3 contains 15 residues. Germline V gene sequence: CDR1 SGHAT, CDR2 FQNNGV. V lost 3 bases, J lost 4 bases, and 4 bases stayed unmatched. In DNA form, the CDR3 reads TGTGCCAGCAGCTTCTCACTAGCGGGAGCAGAGACCCAGTACTTC. It specifies CASSFSLAGAETQYF.

This clonotype occurred many times. This chain connects TRBV2 to TRBJ2-2, with no clear D. Germline CDR1 reads SNHLY; CDR2 reads FYNNEI. This CDR3 is 14 amino acids long. V was cut by 5 bases and J by 1 base, with 8 bases left in between. The CDR3: CASSWQVNTGELFF. The CDR3 region has the DNA TGTGCCAGCAGTTGGCAGGTGAACACCGGGGAGCTGTTTTTT.

The sample holds a few counts of this clonotype. The V and J genes are TRBV24-1 and TRBJ2-3, with 11 bases matching TRBD2. Germline values: CDR1 KGHDR, CDR2 SFDVKD. Germline trimming cut 2 bases from V and 0 bases from J; bases unmatched to any gene: 3. CDR3 length: 17 residues. The CDR3: CATSDSGTSGSTDTQYF. The CDR3 nucleotides read TGTGCCACCAGTGATTCCGGGACTAGCGGAAGCACAGATACGCAGTATTTT.

The CDR3 loop reads CSARDLGLANNEQFF. The CDR3, as DNA: TGCAGTGCTAGAGATCTCGGACTAGCTAACAATGAGCAGTTCTTC. The chain has TRBV20-1 and TRBJ2-1; the match to TRBD2 covers 8 bases. Germline lookup yields CDR1 DFQATT and CDR2 SNEGSKA (reference sequence). The CDR3 runs 15 residues. After removal of 0 bases from V and 5 bases from J, the junction contained 6 bases not matched to a gene.

V usage is TRBV12-3 or TRBV12-4 and J usage is TRBJ2-2; D may be TRBD2 (5 bases). This CDR3 has 15 residues. Trimming cost V 8 bases and J 2 bases, with 15 bases left between them. CDR3 region: CASHKDRGNTGELFF. CDR3 coding DNA: TGTGCCAGCCATAAGGACCGGGGTAACACCGGGGAGCTGTTTTTT.

The rearrangement links TRBV7-9 to TRBJ2-2; tentatively, D is TRBD1 (5 bases). CDR1 is SEHNR, CDR2 FQNEAQ, per germline (reference sequence). CDR3 size: 15 residues. V shed 6 bases and J shed 0 bases, with 11 bases lying between them. The CDR3: CASRAARANTGELFF. CDR3 coding DNA: TGTGCCAGCAGAGCAGCCAGGGCGAACACCGGGGAGCTGTTTTTT.

This clonotype occurred a few times. This rearrangement joins TRBV20-1 to TRBJ1-5, with D possibly TRBD1 on 5 matching bases. Germline CDR1 is DFQATT and CDR2 is SNEGSKA (reference sequence). Trimming cost V 6 bases and J 3 bases, with 12 bases left between them. The length of the CDR3 is 13 residues. The CDR3 bases are TGCAGTGCCACTCGGGGGGTCAATCAGCCCCAGCATTTT. Translation: CSATRGVNQPQHF.

In its sample, this clonotype was seen a few times. The chain carries TRBV5-1 and TRBJ1-1; 7 bases line up with TRBD1. V lost 4 bases and J lost 10; bases outside the gene matches: 10. In germline, CDR1 is SGHRS, CDR2 YFSETQ. CDR3 size: 13 residues. CDR3 residues: CASSPRQGPGAFF. CDR3 coding DNA: TGCGCCAGCAGCCCCCGACAGGGCCCGGGAGCTTTCTTT.

This chain connects TRBV30 to TRBJ1-2; TRBD1 aligns across 8 bases. The CDR3 consists of 13 residues. Germline CDR1 GTSNPN, CDR2 SVGIG (reference sequence). J was trimmed by 4 bases and V by 8 bases; bases with no gene match: 9. The CDR3 here is CAGPRGHGYGYTF. CDR3 DNA sequence: TGTGCCGGACCCAGGGGGCACGGCTATGGCTACACCTTC.

V gene TRBV11-1 combines with J gene TRBJ2-3; 10 nucleotides line up with TRBD1. The CDR3 is 17 amino acids. The trim removed 1 base at V and 3 bases at J, leaving 7 bases unmatched. Germline V lookup: CDR1 SGHAT, CDR2 FQDESV (reference sequence). The chain's CDR3 is CASSLDGAGQGTDTQYF. In nucleotides, the CDR3 is TGTGCCAGCAGCTTAGATGGAGCGGGACAGGGGACAGATACGCAGTATTTT.

This clonotype was recorded at least ten times. This chain links TRBV2 with TRBJ2-1; no firm D call. The CDR3 consists of 14 residues. Per germline, CDR1 SNHLY and CDR2 FYNNEI. Trimming shortened V by 8 bases and J by 9 bases, and 20 bases separated the two germline ends. CDR3 nucleotides: TGTGCCAGCGGGAACTACGGTGGAGATGGTGAGCAGTTCTTC. This translates into CASGNYGGDGEQFF.

This clonotype appeared many times. V usage is TRBV10-3 and J usage is TRBJ2-3; D is possibly TRBD1 (6 bases). This CDR3 comprises 16 residues. CDR1 is ENHRY, CDR2 SYGVKD, per germline. Between the trimmed V and J ends, which lost 2 bases and 7 bases, there was a span of 19 bases. CDR3 bases: TGTGCCATCAGTGAGGGGCAGGGGCTCACAGGGAATACGCAGTATTTT. Translation gives CAISEGQGLTGNTQYF.